This T cell receptor beta chain is drawn from a study of T-cell reconstitution after alpha-beta-depleted transplantation in children. This clonotype was counted between two and nine times. A read error may explain this, as a much larger clone is one base away. It was with unique molecular identifiers that the TCRbeta library was prepared. TCRdb reprocessed the PCR reads with MiXCR, giving one entry per CDR3 protein. The table includes about 610,000 distinct CDR3 sequences, 10% to 13% detected once. Per the germline V gene, CDR1 is MDHEN and CDR2 is SYDVKM. Trimming stripped 7 bases from V and 0 bases from J, with 7 bases between. The CDR3 spans 12 residues.

The starting material was PBMCs from the stem cell graft donor, obtained from the stem cell graft. The rearrangement joins TRBV28 to TRBJ2-7; TRBD2 is a possible D gene (6 bases). The origin of this receptor is a human donor who donated a stem cell graft to a child with acute myeloid leukemia. CDR3 DNA: TGTGCCAGCATCGGGAGCTCCTACGAGCAGTACTTC. Residues: CASIGSSYEQYF.